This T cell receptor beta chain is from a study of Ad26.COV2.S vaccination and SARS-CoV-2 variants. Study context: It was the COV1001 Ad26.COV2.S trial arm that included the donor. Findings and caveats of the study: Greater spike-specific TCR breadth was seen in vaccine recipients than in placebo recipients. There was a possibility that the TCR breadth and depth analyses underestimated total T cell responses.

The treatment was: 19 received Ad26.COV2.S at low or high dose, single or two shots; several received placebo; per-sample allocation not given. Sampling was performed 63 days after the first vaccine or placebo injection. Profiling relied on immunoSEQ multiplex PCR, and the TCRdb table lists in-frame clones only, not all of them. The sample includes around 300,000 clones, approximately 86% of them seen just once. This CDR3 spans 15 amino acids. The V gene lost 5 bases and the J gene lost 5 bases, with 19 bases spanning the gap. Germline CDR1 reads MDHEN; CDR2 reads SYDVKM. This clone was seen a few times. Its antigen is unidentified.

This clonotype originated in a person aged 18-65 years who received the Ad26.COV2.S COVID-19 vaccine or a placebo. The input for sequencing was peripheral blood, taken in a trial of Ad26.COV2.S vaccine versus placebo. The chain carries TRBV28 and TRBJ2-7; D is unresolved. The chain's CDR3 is CASSVPGSRADEQYF. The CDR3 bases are TGTGCCAGCAGTGTACCCGGGTCCCGAGCCGACGAGCAGTACTTC. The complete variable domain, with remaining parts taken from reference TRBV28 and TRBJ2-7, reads DVKVTQSSRYLVKRTGEKVFLECVQDMDHENMFWYRQDPGLGLRLIYFSYDVKMKEKGDIPEGYSVSREKKERFSLILESASTNQTSMYLCASSVPGSRADEQYFGPGTRLTVT.